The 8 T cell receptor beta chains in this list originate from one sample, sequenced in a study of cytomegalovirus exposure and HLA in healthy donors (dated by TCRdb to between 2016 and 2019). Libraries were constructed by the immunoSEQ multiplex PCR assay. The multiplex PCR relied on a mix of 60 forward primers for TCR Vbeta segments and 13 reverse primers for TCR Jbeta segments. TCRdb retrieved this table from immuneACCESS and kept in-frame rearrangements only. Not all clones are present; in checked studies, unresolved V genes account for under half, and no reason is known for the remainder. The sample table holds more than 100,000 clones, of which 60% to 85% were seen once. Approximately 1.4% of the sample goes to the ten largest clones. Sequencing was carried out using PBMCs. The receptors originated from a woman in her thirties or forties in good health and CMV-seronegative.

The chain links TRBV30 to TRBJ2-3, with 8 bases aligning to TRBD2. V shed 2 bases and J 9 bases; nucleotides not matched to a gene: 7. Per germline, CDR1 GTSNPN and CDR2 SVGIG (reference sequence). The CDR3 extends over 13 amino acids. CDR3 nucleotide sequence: TGTGCCTGGAGTACCAACACGGGGGGGACGCAGTATTTT. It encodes CAWSTNTGGTQYF. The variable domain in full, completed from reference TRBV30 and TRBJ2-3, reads SQTIHQWPATLVQPVGSPLSLECTVEGTSNPNLYWYRQAAGRGLQLLFYSVGIGQISSEVPQNLSASRPQDRQFILSSKKLLLSDSGFYLCAWSTNTGGTQYFGPGTRLTVL.

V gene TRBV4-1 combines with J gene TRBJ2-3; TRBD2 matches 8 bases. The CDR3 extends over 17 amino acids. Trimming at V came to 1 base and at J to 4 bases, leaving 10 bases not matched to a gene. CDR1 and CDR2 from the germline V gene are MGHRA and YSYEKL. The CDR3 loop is CASSQVWTGGAPDTQYF. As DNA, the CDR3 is TGCGCCAGCAGCCAAGTATGGACCGGGGGGGCCCCAGATACGCAGTATTTT.

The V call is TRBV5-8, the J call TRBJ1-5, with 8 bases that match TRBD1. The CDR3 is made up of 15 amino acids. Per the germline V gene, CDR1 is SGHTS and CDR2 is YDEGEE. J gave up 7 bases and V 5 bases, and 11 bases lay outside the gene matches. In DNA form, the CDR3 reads TGTGCCAGCAGAGAGATGGACAGGGATGAGCAGCCCCAGCATTTT. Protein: CASREMDRDEQPQHF.

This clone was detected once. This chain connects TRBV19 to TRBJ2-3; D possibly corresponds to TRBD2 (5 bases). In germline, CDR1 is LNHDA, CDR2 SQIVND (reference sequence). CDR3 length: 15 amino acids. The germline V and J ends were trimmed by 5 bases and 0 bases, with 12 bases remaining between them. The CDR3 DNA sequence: TGTGCCAGTAGTCCACGGAGAGGGAGCACAGATACGCAGTATTTT. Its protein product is CASSPRRGSTDTQYF.

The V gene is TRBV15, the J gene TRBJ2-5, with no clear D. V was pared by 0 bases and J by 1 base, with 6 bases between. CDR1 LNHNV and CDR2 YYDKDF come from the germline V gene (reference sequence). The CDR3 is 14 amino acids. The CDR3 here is CATSRERFQETQYF. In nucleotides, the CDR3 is TGTGCCACCAGCAGAGAGCGGTTCCAAGAGACCCAGTACTTC.

As DNA, the CDR3 is TGTGCCAGCAGCGACAGTCTCTATGGCTACACCTTC. Amino acids: CASSDSLYGYTF. The chain carries TRBV9 and TRBJ1-2; D not resolved. Trimming cost V 3 bases and J 4 bases, with 7 bases left between them. CDR3 length equals 12 residues. Germline-derived CDR1 and CDR2 are SGDLS and YYNGEE.

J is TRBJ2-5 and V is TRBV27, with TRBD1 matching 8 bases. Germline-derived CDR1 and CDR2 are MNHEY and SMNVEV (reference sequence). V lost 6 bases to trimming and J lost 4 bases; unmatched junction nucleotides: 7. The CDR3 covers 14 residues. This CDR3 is CASSLDTGGETQYF. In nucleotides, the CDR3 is TGTGCCAGCAGCCTTGACACAGGGGGAGAGACCCAGTACTTC.

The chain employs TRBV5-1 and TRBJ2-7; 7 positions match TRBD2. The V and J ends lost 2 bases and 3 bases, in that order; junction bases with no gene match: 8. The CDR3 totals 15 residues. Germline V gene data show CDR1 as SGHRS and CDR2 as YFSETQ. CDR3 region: CASSFTGGSLYEQYF. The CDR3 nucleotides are TGCGCCAGCAGCTTTACGGGGGGTTCTCTCTACGAGCAGTACTTC.